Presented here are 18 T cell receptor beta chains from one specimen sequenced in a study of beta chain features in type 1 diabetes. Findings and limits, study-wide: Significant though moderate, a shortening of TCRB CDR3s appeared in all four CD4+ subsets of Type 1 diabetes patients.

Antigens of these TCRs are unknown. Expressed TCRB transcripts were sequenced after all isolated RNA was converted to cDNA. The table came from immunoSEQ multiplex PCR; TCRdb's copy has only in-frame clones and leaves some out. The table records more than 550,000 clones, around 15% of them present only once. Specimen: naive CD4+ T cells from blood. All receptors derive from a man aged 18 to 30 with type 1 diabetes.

The CDR3 DNA reads TGTGCCAGCAGCCAAGATCTGAATGAGAATAATCAGCCCCAGCATTTT. Protein sequence: CASSQDLNENNQPQHF. V and J are TRBV4-2 and TRBJ1-5; D uncertain. Germline CDR1 reads LGHNA; CDR2 reads YNFKEQ. The CDR3 is 16 residues long. V was shortened by 0 bases and J by 4 bases, with 13 bases between the two germline ends.

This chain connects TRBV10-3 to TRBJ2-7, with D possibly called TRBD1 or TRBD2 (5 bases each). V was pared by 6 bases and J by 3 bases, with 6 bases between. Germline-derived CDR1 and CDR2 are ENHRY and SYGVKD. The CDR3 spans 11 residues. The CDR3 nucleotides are TGTGCCATCAGGAGGGGCTACGAGCAGTACTTC. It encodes CAIRRGYEQYF.

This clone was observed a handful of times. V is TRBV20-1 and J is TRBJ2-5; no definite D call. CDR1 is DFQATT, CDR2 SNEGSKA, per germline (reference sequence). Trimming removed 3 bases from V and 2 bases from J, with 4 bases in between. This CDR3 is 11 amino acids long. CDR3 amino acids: CSARVQETQYF. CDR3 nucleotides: TGCAGTGCTAGGGTTCAAGAGACCCAGTACTTC.

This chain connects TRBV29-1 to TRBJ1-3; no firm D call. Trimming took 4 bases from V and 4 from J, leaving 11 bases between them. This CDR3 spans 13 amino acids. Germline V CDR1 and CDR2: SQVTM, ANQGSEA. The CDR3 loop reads CSVGITGGNTIYF. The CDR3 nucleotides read TGCAGCGTTGGAATAACGGGAGGAAACACCATATATTTT.

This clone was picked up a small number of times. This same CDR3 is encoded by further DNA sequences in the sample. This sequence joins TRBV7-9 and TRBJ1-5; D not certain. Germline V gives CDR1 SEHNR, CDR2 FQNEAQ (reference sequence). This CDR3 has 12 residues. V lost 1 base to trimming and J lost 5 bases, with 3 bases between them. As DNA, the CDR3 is TGTGCCAGCAGCTTAGTAGATCAGCCCCAGCATTTT. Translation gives CASSLVDQPQHF.

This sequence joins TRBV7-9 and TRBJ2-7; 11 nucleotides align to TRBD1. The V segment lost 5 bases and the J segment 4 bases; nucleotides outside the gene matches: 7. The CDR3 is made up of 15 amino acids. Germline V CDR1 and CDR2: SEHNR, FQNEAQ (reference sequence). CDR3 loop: CASSGGQGAIYEQYF. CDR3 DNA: TGTGCCAGCAGCGGAGGACAGGGGGCTATATACGAGCAGTACTTC.

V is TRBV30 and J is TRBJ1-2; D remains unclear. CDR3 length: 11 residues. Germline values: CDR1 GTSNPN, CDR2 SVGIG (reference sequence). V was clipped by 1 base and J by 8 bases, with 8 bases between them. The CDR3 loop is CAWSARIGYTF. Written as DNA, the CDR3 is TGTGCCTGGAGTGCAAGGATCGGCTACACCTTC.

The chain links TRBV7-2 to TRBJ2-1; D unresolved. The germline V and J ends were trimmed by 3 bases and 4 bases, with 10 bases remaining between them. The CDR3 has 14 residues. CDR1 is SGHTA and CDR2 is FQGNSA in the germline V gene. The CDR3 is CASSFSRGYNEQFF. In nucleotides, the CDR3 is TGTGCCAGCAGCTTTAGCCGTGGATACAATGAGCAGTTCTTC.

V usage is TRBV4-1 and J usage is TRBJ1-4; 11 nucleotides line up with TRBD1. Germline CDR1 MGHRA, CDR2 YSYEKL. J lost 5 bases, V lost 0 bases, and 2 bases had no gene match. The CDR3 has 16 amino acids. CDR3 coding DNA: TGCGCCAGCAGCCAAGATTGGGACAGGGGGAATGAAAAACTGTTTTTT. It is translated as CASSQDWDRGNEKLFF.

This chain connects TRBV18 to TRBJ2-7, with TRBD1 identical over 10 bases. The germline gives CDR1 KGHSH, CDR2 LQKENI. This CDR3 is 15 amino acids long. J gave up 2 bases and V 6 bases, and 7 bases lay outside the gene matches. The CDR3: CASSSTGGRTYEQYF. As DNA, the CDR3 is TGTGCCAGCTCGTCGACAGGGGGCAGGACCTACGAGCAGTACTTC.

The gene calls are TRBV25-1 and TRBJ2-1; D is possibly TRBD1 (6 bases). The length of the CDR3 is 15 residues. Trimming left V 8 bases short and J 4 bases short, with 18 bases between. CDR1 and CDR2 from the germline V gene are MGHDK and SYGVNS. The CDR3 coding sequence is TGTGCCAGCCTTTCGACGGACAGATATTACAATGAGCAGTTCTTC. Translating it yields CASLSTDRYYNEQFF.

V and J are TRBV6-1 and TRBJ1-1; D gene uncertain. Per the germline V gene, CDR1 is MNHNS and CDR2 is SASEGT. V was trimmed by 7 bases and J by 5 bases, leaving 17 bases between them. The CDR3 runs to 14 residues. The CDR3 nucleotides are TGTGCCAGCACCAGGACCCAAAGAGGGACTGAAGCTTTCTTT. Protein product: CASTRTQRGTEAFF.

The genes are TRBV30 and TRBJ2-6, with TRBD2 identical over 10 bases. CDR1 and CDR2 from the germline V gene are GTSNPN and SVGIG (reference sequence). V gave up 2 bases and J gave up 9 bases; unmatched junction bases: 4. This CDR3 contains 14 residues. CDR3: CAWSPGTSVNVLTF. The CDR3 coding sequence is TGTGCCTGGAGTCCCGGGACTAGCGTCAACGTCCTGACTTTC.

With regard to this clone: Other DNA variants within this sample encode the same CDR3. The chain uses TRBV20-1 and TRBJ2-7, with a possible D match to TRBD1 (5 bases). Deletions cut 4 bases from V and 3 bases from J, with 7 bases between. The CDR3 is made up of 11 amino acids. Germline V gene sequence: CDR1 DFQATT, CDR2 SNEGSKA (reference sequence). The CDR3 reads CSATDNYEQYF. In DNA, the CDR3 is TGCAGTGCTACGGACAACTACGAGCAGTACTTC.

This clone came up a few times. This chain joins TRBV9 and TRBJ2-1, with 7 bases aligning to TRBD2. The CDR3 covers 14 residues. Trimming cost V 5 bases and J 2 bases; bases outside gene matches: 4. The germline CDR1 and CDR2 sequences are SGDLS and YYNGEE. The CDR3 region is CASSTAGAYNEQFF. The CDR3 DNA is TGTGCCAGCAGTACGGCGGGGGCCTACAATGAGCAGTTCTTC. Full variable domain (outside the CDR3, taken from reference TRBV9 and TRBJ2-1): DSGVTQTPKHLITATGQRVTLRCSPRSGDLSVYWYQQSLDQGLQFLIQYYNGEERAKGNILERFSAQQFPDLHSELNLSSLELGDSALYFCASSTAGAYNEQFFGPGTRLTVL.

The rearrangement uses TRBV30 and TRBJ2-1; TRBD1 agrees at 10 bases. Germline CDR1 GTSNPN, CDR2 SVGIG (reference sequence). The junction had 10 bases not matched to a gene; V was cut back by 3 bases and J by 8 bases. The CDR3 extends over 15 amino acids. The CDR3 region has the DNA TGTGCCTGGAGGATTACGGGACAGGGGAACGATGAGCAGTTCTTC. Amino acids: CAWRITGQGNDEQFF.

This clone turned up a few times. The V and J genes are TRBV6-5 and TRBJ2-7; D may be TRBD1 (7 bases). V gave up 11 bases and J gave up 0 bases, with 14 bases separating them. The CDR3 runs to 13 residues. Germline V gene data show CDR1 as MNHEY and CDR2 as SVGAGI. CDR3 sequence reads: CAASGGPSYEQYF. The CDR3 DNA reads TGTGCCGCATCAGGGGGGCCCTCCTACGAGCAGTACTTC.

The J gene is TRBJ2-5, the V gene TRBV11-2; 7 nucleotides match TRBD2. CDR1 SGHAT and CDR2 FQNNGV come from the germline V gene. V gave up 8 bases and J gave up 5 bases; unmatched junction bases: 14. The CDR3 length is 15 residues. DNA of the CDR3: TGTGCCAGCGCTGGGGCTAGCGGCCGCCGGGAGACCCAGTACTTC. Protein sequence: CASAGASGRRETQYF.